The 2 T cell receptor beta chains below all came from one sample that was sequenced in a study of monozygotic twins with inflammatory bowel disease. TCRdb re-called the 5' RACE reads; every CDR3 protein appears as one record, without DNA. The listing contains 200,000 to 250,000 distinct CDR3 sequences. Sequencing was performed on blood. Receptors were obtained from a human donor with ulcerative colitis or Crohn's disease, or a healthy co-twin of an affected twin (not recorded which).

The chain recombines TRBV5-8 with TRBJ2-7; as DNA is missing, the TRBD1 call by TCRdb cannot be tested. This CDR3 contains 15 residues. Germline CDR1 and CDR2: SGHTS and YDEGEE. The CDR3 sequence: CASSLGQGMTYEQYF.

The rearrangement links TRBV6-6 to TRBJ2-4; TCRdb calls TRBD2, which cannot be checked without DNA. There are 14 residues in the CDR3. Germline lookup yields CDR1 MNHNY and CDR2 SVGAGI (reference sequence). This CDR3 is CASSYAGGRNMQYF.